The 9 T cell receptor beta chains below come from one sample, sequenced in a study of T-cell reconstitution after alpha-beta-depleted transplantation in children. A TCRbeta library incorporating unique molecular identifiers was prepared. MiXCR, applied by TCRdb to the PCR reads, yields one record per CDR3 protein. Among hundreds of thousands of distinct CDR3 sequences listed, 16% were seen once. Specimen: PBMCs from the stem cell graft donor, collected from the stem cell graft. These receptors all come from a human donor who donated a stem cell graft to a child with acute myeloid leukemia.

This clonotype showed up many times. The DNA of the CDR3 is TGCAGTGCGACCGGTTCTACTAGGGGAAACACTGAAGCTTTCTTT. Protein sequence: CSATGSTRGNTEAFF. The rearrangement uses TRBV20-1 and TRBJ1-1; TRBD1 might be the D (5 bases). The CDR3 length is 15 residues. Looked up from germline, CDR1 is DFQATT and CDR2 is SNEGSKA (reference sequence). V lost 6 bases, J lost 2 bases, and 19 bases lay in between.

This clonotype was picked up many times. The chain uses TRBV6-1 and TRBJ2-3; D remains ambiguous. Germline V gene data show CDR1 as MNHNS and CDR2 as SASEGT. The V gene lost 4 bases and the J gene lost 2 bases, with 7 bases spanning the gap. This CDR3 has 13 residues. The CDR3 coding sequence is TGTGCCAGCAGTGGGGCGTCCACAGATACGCAGTATTTT. It codes for CASSGASTDTQYF.

This clonotype was observed a handful of times. The chain carries TRBV30 and TRBJ2-3; 7 positions match TRBD1. V was clipped by 1 base and J by 4 bases; unmatched bases: 2. CDR1 and CDR2 (germline): GTSNPN, SVGIG (reference sequence). CDR3 length: 13 residues. The CDR3 is CAWSGQGSDTQYF. In nucleotides, the CDR3 is TGTGCCTGGAGTGGACAGGGTTCAGATACGCAGTATTTT.

This clonotype appeared many times. The chain couples TRBV20-1 to TRBJ2-5; the D is unclear. The V and J ends lost 5 bases and 1 base respectively, with 8 bases between them. The V gene's germline CDR1 is DFQATT and CDR2 SNEGSKA (reference sequence). This CDR3 has 12 amino acids. The CDR3 loop is CSAAAFQETQYF. The CDR3 coding sequence is TGCAGTGCTGCAGCGTTCCAAGAGACCCAGTACTTC.

This clonotype was found many times. This chain uses TRBV10-3 with TRBJ2-7, with TRBD2 as a possible D gene (5 bases). Trimming took 0 bases from V and 2 from J, leaving 11 bases between them. The CDR3 covers 15 residues. CDR1 is ENHRY and CDR2 is SYGVKD in the germline V gene. The DNA of the CDR3 is TGTGCCATCAGTGAGTCAGGGAGTTTACCCTACGAGCAGTACTTC. Its protein product is CAISESGSLPYEQYF.

The chain carries TRBV7-2 and TRBJ2-1, with D hard to call. Deletions cut 1 base from V and 9 bases from J, with 10 bases between. The germline CDR1 and CDR2 sequences are SGHTA and FQGNSA. This CDR3 contains 13 residues. The CDR3 DNA reads as TGTGCCAGCAGCTTAGACTCACCCAGTGAGCAGTTCTTC. Its translation is CASSLDSPSEQFF. The full variable domain, completed using reference TRBV7-2 and TRBJ2-1, is GAGVSQSPSNKVTEKGKDVELRCDPISGHTALYWYRQSLGQGLEFLIYFQGNSAPDKSGLPSDRFSAERTGGSVSTLTIQRTQQEDSAVYLCASSLDSPSEQFFGPGTRLTVL.

This clonotype was detected many times. This sequence joins TRBV12-3 or TRBV12-4 and TRBJ1-5; D remains ambiguous. The CDR3 contains 14 residues. Trimming removed 2 bases at V and 7 bases at J, with 12 bases between. The chain's CDR3 is CASSLMVERQPQHF. The DNA for the CDR3 is TGTGCCAGCAGTTTAATGGTGGAGAGACAGCCCCAGCATTTT.

The chain couples TRBV20-1 to TRBJ2-5; 8 positions match TRBD1. The CDR3 is 14 amino acids. CDR1 is DFQATT, CDR2 SNEGSKA, per germline (reference sequence). V was clipped by 3 bases and J by 1 base; unmatched bases: 4. CDR3 protein: CSARDRETQETQYF. CDR3 nucleotides: TGCAGTGCTAGGGACAGGGAGACCCAAGAGACCCAGTACTTC.

This clonotype has ten or more counts. V is TRBV7-3 and J is TRBJ2-1; a weak D match, TRBD2 (5 bases). Germline CDR1 and CDR2: SGHTA and FQGTGA. Trimming took 5 bases from V and 0 from J, leaving 11 bases between them. This CDR3 is built from 15 residues. The DNA of the CDR3 is TGTGCCAGCAGCCTAGCCGGACTCTCCTACAATGAGCAGTTCTTC. This gives the protein CASSLAGLSYNEQFF.